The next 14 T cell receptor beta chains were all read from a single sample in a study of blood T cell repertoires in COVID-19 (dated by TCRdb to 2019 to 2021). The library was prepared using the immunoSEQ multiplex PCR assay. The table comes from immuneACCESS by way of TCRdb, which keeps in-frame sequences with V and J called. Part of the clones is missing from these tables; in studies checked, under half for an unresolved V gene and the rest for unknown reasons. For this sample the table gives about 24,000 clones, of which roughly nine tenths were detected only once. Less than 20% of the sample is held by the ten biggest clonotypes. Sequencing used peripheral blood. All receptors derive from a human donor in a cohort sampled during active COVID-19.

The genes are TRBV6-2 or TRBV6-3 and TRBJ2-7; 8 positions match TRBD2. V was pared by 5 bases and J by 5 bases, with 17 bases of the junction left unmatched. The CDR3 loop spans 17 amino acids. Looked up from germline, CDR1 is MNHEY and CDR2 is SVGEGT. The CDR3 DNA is TGTGCCAGCAGTCTCTTGGGGGGAAGCGGGAGTTTTGACGAGCAGTACTTC. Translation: CASSLLGGSGSFDEQYF.

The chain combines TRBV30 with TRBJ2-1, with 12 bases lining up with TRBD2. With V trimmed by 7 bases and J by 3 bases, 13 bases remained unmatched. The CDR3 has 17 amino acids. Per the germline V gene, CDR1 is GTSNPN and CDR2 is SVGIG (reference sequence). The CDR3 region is CASRSSGGAFGYNEQFF. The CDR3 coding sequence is TGTGCCTCCCGCTCTAGCGGGGGGGCCTTCGGCTACAATGAGCAGTTCTTC.

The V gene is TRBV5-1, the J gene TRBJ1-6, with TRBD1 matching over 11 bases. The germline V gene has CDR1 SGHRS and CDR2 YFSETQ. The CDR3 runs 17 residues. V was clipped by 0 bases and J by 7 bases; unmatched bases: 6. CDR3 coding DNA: TGCGCCAGCAGCTTGGCCGGGACAGGGGGACTAAATTCACCCCTCCACTTT. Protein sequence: CASSLAGTGGLNSPLHF. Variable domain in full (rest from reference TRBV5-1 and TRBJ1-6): KAGVTQTPRYLIKTRGQQVTLSCSPISGHRSVSWYQQTPGQGLQFLFEYFSETQRNKGNFPGRFSGRQFSNSRSEMNVSTLELGDSALYLCASSLAGTGGLNSPLHFGNGTRLTVT.

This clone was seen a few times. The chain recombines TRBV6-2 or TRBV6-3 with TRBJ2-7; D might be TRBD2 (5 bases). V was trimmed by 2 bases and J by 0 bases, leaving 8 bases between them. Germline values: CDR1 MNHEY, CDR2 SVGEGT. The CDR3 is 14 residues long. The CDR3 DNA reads TGTGCCAGCAGTTACGAGGGCAGCTCCTACGAGCAGTACTTC. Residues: CASSYEGSSYEQYF.

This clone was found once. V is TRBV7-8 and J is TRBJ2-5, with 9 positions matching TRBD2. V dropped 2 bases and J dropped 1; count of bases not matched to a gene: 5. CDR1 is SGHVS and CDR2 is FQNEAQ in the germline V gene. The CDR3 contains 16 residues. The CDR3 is CASSLIAGAPQETQYF. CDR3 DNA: TGTGCCAGCAGCTTAATAGCGGGGGCCCCCCAAGAGACCCAGTACTTC.

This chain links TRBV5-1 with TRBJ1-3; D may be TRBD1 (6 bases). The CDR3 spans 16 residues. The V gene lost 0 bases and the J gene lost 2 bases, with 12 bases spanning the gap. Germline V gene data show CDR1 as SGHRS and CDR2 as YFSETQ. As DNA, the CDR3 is TGCGCCAGCAGCTTGGGGACAGAATCTACTGGAAACACCATATATTTT. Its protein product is CASSLGTESTGNTIYF.

The CDR3 loop is CASSSEGETGFGKLFF. The CDR3 DNA sequence: TGTGCCAGCAGCTCCGAAGGGGAAACAGGGTTTGGAAAACTGTTTTTT. The chain couples TRBV7-6 to TRBJ1-4; D is possibly TRBD1 (6 bases). This CDR3 has 16 amino acids. The V and J ends lost 4 bases and 10 bases respectively, with 22 bases between them. Germline V lookup: CDR1 SGHVS, CDR2 FNYEAQ.

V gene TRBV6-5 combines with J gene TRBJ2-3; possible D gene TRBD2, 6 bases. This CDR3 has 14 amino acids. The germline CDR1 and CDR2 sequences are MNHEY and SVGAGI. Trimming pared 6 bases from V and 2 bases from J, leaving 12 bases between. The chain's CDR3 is CASRRGLTTDTQYF. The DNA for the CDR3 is TGTGCCAGCAGAAGGGGACTGACCACAGATACGCAGTATTTT.

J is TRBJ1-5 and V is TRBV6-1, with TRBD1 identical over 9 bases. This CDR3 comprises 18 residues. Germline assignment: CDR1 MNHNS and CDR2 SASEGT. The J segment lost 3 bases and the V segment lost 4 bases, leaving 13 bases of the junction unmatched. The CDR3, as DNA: TGTGCCAGCAGTGCGCGTACCTCCGGGACAGGGCCCAATCAGCCCCAGCATTTT. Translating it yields CASSARTSGTGPNQPQHF.

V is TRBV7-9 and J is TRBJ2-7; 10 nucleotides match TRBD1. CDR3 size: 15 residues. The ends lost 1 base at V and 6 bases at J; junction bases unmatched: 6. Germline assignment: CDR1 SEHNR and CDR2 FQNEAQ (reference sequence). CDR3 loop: CASSLEGTGVREQYF. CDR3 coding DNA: TGTGCCAGCAGCTTAGAGGGGACAGGGGTCCGCGAGCAGTACTTC.

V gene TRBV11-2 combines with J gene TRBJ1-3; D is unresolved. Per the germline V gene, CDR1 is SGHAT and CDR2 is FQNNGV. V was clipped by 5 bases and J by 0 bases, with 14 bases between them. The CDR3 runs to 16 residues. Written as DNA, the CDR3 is TGTGCCAGCAGCAAGGCCGACACCTTCTCTGGAAACACCATATATTTT. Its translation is CASSKADTFSGNTIYF.

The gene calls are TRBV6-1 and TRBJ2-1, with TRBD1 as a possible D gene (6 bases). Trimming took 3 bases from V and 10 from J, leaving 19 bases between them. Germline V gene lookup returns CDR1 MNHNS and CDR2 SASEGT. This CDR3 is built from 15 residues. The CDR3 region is CASSDMTRTRGEQFF. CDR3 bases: TGTGCCAGCAGTGATATGACACGGACAAGGGGGGAGCAGTTCTTC.

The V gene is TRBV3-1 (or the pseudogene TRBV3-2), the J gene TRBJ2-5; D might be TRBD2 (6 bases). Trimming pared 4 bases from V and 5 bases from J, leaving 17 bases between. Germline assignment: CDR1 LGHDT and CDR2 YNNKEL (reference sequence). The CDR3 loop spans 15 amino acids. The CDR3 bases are TGTGCCAGCAGCCCGACTTCGGACTATTCGGAGACCCAGTACTTC. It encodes CASSPTSDYSETQYF.

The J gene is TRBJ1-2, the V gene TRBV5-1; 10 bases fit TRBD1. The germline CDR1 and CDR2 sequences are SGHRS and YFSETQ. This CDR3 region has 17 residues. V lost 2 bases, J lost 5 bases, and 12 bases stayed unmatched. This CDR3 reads CASSFRDRGLYGYGYTF. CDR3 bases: TGCGCCAGCAGCTTCCGGGACAGGGGTTTATATGGGTATGGCTACACCTTC.